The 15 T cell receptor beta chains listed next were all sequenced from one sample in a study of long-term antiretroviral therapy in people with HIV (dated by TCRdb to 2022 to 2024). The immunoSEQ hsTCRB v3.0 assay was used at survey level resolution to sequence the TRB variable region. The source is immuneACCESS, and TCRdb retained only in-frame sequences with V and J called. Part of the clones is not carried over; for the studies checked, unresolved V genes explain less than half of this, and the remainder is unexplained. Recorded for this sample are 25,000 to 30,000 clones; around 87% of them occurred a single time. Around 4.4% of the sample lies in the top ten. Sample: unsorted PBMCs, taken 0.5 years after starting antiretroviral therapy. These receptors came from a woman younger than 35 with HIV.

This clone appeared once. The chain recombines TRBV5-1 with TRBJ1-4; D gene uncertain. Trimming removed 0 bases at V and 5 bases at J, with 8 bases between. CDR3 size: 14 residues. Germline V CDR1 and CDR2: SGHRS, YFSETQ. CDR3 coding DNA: TGCGCCAGCAGCTTGGAACACCTAAATGAAAAACTGTTTTTT. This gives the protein CASSLEHLNEKLFF.

The DNA of the CDR3 is TGTGCCAGCAGTCAGGGGGCCGGCACTGAAGCTTTCTTT. Protein sequence: CASSQGAGTEAFF. This chain uses TRBV11-2 with TRBJ1-1, with 8 positions matching TRBD1. The CDR3 totals 13 residues. Germline CDR1 reads SGHAT; CDR2 reads FQNNGV. The V gene end was trimmed by 6 bases and the J gene end by 4 bases; junction bases not matched to a gene: 4.

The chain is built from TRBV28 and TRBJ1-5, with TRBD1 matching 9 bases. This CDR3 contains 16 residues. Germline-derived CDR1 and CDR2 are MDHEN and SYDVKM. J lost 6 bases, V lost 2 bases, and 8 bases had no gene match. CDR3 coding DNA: TGTGCCAGCAGTTTAGATTTGGGGACAGGGTCTCAGCCCCAGCATTTT. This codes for CASSLDLGTGSQPQHF. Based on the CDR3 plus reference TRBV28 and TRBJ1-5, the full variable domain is DVKVTQSSRYLVKRTGEKVFLECVQDMDHENMFWYRQDPGLGLRLIYFSYDVKMKEKGDIPEGYSVSREKKERFSLILESASTNQTSMYLCASSLDLGTGSQPQHFGDGTRLSIL.

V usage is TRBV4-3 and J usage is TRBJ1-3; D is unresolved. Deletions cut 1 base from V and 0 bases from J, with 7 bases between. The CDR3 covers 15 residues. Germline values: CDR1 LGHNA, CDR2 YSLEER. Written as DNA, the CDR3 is TGCGCCAGCAGCCAAGGCGGCTACTCTGGAAACACCATATATTTT. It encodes CASSQGGYSGNTIYF.

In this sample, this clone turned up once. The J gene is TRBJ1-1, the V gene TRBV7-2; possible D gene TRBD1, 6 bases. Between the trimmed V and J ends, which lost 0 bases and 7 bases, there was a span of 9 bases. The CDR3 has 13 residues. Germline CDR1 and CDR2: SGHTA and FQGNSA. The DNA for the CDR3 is TGTGCCAGCAGCTTAGCGGGGGGCGTTGAAGCTTTCTTT. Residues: CASSLAGGVEAFF.

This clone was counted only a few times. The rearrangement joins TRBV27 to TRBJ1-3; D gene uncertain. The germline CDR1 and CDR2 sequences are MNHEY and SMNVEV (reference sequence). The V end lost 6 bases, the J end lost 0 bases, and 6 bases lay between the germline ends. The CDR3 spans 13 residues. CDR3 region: CASRFLSGNTIYF. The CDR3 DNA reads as TGTGCCAGCAGATTTCTCTCTGGAAACACCATATATTTT.

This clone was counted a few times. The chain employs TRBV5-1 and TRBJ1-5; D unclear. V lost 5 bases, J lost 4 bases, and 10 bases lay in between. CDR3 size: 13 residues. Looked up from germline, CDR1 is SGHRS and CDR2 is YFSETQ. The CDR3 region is CASRGSENQPQHF. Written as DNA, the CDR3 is TGCGCCAGCAGGGGTTCAGAAAATCAGCCCCAGCATTTT.

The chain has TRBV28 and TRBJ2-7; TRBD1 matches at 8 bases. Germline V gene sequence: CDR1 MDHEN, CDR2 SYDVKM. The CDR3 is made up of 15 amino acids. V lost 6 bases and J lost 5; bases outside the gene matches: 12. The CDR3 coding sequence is TGTGCCAGCAGGCCCAGCCGGGACAGGTTCCACGAGCAGTACTTC. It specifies CASRPSRDRFHEQYF. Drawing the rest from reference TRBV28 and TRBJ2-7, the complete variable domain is DVKVTQSSRYLVKRTGEKVFLECVQDMDHENMFWYRQDPGLGLRLIYFSYDVKMKEKGDIPEGYSVSREKKERFSLILESASTNQTSMYLCASRPSRDRFHEQYFGPGTRLTVT.

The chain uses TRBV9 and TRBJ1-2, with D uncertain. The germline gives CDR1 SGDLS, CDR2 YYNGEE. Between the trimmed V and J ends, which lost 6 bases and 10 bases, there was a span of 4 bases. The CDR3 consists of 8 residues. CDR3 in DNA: TGTGCCAGCAAGCCCTACACCTTC. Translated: CASKPYTF.

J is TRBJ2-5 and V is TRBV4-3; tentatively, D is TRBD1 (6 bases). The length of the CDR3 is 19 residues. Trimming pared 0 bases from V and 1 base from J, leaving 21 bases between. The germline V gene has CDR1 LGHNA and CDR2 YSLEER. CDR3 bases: TGCGCCAGCAGCCAAGATTTCACCCCCGTCCCAGGGGTCCAAGAGACCCAGTACTTC. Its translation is CASSQDFTPVPGVQETQYF.

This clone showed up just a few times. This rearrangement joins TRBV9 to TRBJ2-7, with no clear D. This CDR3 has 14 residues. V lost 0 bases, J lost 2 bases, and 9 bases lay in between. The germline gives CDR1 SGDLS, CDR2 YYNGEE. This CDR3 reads CASSVDLRTYEQYF. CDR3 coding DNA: TGTGCCAGCAGCGTAGATCTTCGGACCTACGAGCAGTACTTC. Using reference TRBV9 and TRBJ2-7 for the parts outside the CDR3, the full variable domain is DSGVTQTPKHLITATGQRVTLRCSPRSGDLSVYWYQQSLDQGLQFLIQYYNGEERAKGNILERFSAQQFPDLHSELNLSSLELGDSALYFCASSVDLRTYEQYFGPGTRLTVT.

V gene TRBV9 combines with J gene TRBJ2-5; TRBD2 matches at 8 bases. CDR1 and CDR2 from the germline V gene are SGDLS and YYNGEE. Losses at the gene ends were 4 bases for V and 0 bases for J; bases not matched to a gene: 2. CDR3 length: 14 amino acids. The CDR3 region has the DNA TGTGCCAGCAGCCCGACTAGCGACCAAGAGACCCAGTACTTC. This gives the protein CASSPTSDQETQYF.

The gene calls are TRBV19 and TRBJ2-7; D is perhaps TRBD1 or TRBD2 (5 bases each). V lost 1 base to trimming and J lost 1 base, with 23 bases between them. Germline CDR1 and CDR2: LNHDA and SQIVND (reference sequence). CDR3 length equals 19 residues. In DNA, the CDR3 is TGTGCCAGTAGTATAGGGGGGTCTTTAAGCAGCCCCCAATCCTACGAGCAGTACTTC. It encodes CASSIGGSLSSPQSYEQYF.

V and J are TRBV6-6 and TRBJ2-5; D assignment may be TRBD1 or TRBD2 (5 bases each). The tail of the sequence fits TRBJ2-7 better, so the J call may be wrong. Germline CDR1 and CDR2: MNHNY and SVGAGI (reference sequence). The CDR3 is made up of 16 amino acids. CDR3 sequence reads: CASSYSIGGASNEQYF. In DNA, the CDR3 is TGTGCCAGCAGTTACTCGATAGGTGGGGCTAGCAACGAGCAGTACTTC.

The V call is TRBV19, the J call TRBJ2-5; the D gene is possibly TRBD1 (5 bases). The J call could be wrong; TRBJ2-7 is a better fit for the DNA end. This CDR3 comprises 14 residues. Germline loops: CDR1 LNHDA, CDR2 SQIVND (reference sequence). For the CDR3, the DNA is TGTGCCAGTAGTAGGACACCAGCTTACTACGAGCAGTACTTC. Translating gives CASSRTPAYYEQYF.